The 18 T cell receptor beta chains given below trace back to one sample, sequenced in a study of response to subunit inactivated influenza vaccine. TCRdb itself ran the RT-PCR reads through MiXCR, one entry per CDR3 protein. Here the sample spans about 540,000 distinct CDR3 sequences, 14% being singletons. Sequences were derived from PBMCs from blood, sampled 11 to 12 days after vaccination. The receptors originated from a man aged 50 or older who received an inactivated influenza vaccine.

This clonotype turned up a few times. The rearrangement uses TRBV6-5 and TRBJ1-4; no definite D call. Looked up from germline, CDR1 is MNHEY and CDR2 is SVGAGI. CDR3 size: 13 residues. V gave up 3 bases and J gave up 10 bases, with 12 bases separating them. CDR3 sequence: CASSYSKGGKLFF. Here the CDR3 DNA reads TGTGCCAGCAGTTATTCTAAGGGCGGAAAACTGTTTTTT.

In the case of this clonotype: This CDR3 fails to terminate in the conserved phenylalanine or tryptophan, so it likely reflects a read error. CDR3 in DNA: TGTGCCAGCAGCTTAGGAGGGACACTATCCTACGAGCAGTACTTA. It translates to CASSLGGTLSYEQYL. This chain joins TRBV7-2 and TRBJ2-7; D perhaps matches TRBD1 (6 bases). This CDR3 contains 15 residues. The V gene lost 1 base and the J gene lost 1 base, with 11 bases spanning the gap. The germline gives CDR1 SGHTA, CDR2 FQGNSA.

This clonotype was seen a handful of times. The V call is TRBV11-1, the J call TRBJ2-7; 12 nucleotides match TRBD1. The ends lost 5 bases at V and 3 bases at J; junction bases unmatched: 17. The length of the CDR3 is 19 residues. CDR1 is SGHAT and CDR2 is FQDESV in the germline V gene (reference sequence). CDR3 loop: CASSTPGQGAAGALYEQYF. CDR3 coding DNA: TGTGCCAGCAGCACTCCGGGACAGGGGGCAGCGGGAGCGCTCTACGAGCAGTACTTC.

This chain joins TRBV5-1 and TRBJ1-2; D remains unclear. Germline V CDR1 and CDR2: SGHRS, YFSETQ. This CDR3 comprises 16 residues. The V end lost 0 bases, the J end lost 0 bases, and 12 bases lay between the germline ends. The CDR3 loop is CASSLEAGYTNYGYTF. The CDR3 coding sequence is TGCGCCAGCAGCTTGGAGGCAGGCTATACTAACTATGGCTACACCTTC. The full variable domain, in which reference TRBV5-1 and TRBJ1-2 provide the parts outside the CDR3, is KAGVTQTPRYLIKTRGQQVTLSCSPISGHRSVSWYQQTPGQGLQFLFEYFSETQRNKGNFPGRFSGRQFSNSRSEMNVSTLELGDSALYLCASSLEAGYTNYGYTFGSGTRLTVV.

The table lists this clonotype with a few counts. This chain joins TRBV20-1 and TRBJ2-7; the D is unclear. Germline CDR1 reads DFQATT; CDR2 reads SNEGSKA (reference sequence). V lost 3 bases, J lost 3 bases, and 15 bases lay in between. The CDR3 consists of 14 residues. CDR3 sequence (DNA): TGCAGTGCTAGCCAATCACAACGGGTCTACGAGCAGTACTTC. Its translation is CSASQSQRVYEQYF.

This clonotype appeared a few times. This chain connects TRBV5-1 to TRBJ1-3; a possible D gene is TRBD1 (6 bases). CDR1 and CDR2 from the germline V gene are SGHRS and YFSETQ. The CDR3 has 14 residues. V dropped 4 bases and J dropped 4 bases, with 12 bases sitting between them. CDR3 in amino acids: CASSDSGGGNTIYF. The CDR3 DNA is TGCGCCAGCAGCGACTCGGGGGGCGGAAACACCATATATTTT.

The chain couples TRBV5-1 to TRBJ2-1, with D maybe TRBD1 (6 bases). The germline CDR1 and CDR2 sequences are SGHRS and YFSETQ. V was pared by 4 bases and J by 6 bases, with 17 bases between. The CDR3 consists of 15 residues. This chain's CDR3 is CASSPVPGALNEQFF. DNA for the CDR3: TGCGCCAGCAGCCCGGTACCAGGGGCTCTCAATGAGCAGTTCTTC.

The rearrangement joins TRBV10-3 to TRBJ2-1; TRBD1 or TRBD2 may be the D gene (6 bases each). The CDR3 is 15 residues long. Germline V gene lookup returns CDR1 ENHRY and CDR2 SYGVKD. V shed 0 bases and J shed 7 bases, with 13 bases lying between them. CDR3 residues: CAISESSGGGNEQFF. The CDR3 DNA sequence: TGTGCCATCAGTGAGTCAAGCGGAGGGGGGAATGAGCAGTTCTTC.

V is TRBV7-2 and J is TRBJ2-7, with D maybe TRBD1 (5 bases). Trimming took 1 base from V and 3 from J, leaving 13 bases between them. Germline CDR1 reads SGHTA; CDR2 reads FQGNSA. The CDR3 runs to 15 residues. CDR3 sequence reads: CASSLEGQVNYEQYF. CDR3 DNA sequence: TGTGCCAGCAGCTTAGAGGGGCAGGTTAACTACGAGCAGTACTTC.

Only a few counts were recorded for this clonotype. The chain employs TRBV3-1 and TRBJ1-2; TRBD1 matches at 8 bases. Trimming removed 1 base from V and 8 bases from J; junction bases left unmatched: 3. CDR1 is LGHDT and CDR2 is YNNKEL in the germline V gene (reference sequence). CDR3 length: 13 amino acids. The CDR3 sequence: CASSQGRDRGYTF. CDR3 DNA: TGTGCCAGCAGCCAAGGAAGGGACAGGGGCTACACCTTC.

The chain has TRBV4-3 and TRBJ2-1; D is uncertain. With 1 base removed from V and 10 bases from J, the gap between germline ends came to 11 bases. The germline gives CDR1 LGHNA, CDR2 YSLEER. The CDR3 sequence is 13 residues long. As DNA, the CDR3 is TGCGCCAGCAGCCAAGTTCAAGGACGGGAGCAGTTCTTC. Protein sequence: CASSQVQGREQFF.

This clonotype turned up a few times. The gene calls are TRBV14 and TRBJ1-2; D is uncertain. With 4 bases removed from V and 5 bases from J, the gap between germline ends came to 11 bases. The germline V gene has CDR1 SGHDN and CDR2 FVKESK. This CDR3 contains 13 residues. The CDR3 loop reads CASSLSLGYGYTF. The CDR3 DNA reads TGTGCCAGCAGCCTGTCTCTTGGTTATGGCTACACCTTC.

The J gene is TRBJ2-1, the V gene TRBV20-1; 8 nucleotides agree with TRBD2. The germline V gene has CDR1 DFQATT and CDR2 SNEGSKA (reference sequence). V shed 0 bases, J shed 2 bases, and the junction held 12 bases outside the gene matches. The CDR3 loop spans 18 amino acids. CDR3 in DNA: TGCAGTGCTAGAGACACTAGCGGAGGGCTGAAAGCCTACAATGAGCAGTTCTTC. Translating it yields CSARDTSGGLKAYNEQFF.

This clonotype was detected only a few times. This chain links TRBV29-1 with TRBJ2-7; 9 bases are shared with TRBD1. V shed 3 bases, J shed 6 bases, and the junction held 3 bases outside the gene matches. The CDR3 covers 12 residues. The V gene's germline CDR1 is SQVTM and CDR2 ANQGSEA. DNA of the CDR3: TGCAGCGTTGAGGGACAGGGTGTCGAGCAGTACTTC. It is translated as CSVEGQGVEQYF.

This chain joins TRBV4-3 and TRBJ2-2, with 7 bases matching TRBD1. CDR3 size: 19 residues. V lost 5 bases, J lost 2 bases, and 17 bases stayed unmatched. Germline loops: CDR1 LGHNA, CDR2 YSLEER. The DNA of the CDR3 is TGCGCCAGCAGCACCCACAAGACGCGGACAGGAGACAACACCGGGGAGCTGTTTTTT. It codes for CASSTHKTRTGDNTGELFF.

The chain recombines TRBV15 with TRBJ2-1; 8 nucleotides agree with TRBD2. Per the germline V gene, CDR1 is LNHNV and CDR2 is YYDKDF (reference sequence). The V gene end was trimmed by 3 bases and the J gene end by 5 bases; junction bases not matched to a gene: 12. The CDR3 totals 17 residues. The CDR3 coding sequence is TGTGCCACCAGCAGTTACGGACTAGCTGACCGCAACAATGAGCAGTTCTTC. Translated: CATSSYGLADRNNEQFF.

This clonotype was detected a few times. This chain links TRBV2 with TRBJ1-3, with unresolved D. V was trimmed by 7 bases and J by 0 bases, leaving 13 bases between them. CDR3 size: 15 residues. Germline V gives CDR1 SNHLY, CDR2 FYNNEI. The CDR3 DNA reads TGTGCCAGCAACCCCAGGACGGACTCTGGAAACACCATATATTTT. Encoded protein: CASNPRTDSGNTIYF.

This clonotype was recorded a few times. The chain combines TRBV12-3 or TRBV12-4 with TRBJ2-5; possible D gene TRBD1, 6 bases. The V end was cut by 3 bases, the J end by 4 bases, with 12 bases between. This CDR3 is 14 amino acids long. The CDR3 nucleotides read TGTGCCAGCAGTTTCTTCCAGGGGCTAGAGACCCAGTACTTC. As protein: CASSFFQGLETQYF.